Listed below are T cell receptor beta chains from one sample, sequenced in a study of Ad26.COV2.S vaccination and SARS-CoV-2 variants. The protocol was immunoSEQ multiplex PCR, while the TCRdb copy is restricted to in-frame clones and leaves out a portion. The sample carries 350,000 to 500,000 clones, roughly 90% recorded once. The source material was peripheral blood, sampled in a trial of Ad26.COV2.S vaccine versus placebo. These receptors came from a person between 18 and 59 years old who received the Ad26.COV2.S COVID-19 vaccine or a placebo. The conserved cysteine and the conserved F or W are not part of the CDR3 here. The D gene is left open where the match is weak. Where a row states a size, it is once, few, many or the class of an expanded clone; other rows omit it.

j_gene	abundance	v_gene	d_gene	CDR3aa
TRBJ2-5	.	TRBV6-6	TRBD2	ASSPASGGAQVGMEETQY
TRBJ2-6	.	TRBV5-1	TRBD2	ARRAGPGGAAGANVLT
TRBJ2-2	.	TRBV2	TRBD1	ASDREGTGELF
TRBJ2-3	.	TRBV2	TRBD1	ASSGQGTFTDTQY
TRBJ1-2	.	TRBV28	TRBD1	ASSYVRGNIYGYT
TRBJ1-1	.	TRBV6-2/TRBV6-3	.	ASSPGGSTEAF
TRBJ2-3	.	TRBV27	.	ASRRGDTQY
TRBJ2-1	.	TRBV28	.	ASSSLRTYNEQF
TRBJ2-2	.	TRBV7-3	TRBD1	ASSPQGGRGELF
TRBJ2-3	.	TRBV7-9	TRBD1	ASSLGQSTDTQY
TRBJ2-7	.	TRBV11-2	.	ASSPEYSEQY
TRBJ1-6	.	TRBV6-5	.	ASSLQGSSSPLH
TRBJ1-4	.	TRBV4-3	.	ASSQDLAGGRDEKLF
TRBJ2-7	.	TRBV2	TRBD2	ASSAGGGAYEQY
TRBJ2-7	.	TRBV5-4	.	ASSLDPGSYEQY
TRBJ2-1	.	TRBV6-2/TRBV6-3	TRBD2	ASSYALAGGRNEQF
TRBJ1-3	once	TRBV27	TRBD1	ASRRTGTGNTIY
TRBJ2-3	.	TRBV7-2	TRBD2	ASSRSGGTGTDTQY
TRBJ1-4	once	TRBV5-1	TRBD1	ASSLTGGSEKLF
TRBJ2-1	.	TRBV28	.	ASSPPWGVGSYNEQF
TRBJ1-4	.	TRBV6-1	.	ASSERGGVNEKLF
TRBJ2-5	.	TRBV11-2	TRBD2	ASSPPGRGVGETQY
TRBJ2-5	.	TRBV5-4	.	ASSLGNYQETQY
TRBJ2-3	once	TRBV18	TRBD2	ASSPGAGSYTDTQY
TRBJ2-4	.	TRBV24-1	TRBD1	ATSERRNEGQSGGKNIQY
TRBJ2-3	.	TRBV6-5	.	ASSPKLSPADTQY
TRBJ1-1	.	TRBV7-2	.	ASSLAYRFLNTEAF
TRBJ2-3	once	TRBV7-8	TRBD2	ASNDVGLGAYTQY
TRBJ2-2	.	TRBV6-6	.	ASSRNPRRGNTGELF
TRBJ1-1	.	TRBV28	TRBD1	ASKSGGWGAF